Each of the 18 T cell receptor beta chains below was sequenced from the same sample in a study of CD8 T cells in ankylosing spondylitis. General study findings and limits: Seven to nine highly homologous variants made up a TCR beta motif that seemed to typify ankylosing spondylitis blood.

For these receptors, no antigen is known. TCRdb analysed the 5' RACE reads with MiXCR anew, one entry per CDR3 protein. The sample contains 700,000 or so distinct CDR3 sequences, 15% to 20% of which appear only once. Material: blood, either unsorted or a sorted T cell fraction (not recorded which). The origin of the receptors is a male donor with ankylosing spondylitis.

The chain couples TRBV29-1 to TRBJ2-7, with no clear D. Deletions cut 6 bases from V and 3 bases from J, with 15 bases between. CDR1 is SQVTM, CDR2 ANQGSEA, per germline. This CDR3 region has 13 residues. CDR3 protein: CSVVDPAVYEQYF. In DNA, the CDR3 is TGCAGCGTGGTGGACCCGGCGGTCTACGAGCAGTACTTC.

There are a few counts of this clonotype. The chain carries TRBV20-1 and TRBJ2-5; TRBD2 aligns across 10 bases. CDR1 and CDR2 from the germline V gene are DFQATT and SNEGSKA (reference sequence). CDR3 length: 12 residues. V trimming: 5 bases; J trimming: 5 bases; junction bases outside the gene matches: 2. The DNA of the CDR3 is TGCAGTGCTCTAGCGGGAGCGGAGACCCAGTACTTC. This sequence encodes CSALAGAETQYF.

V usage is TRBV9 and J usage is TRBJ1-4, with no clear D. This CDR3 has 14 residues. The germline gives CDR1 SGDLS, CDR2 YYNGEE. The V end was cut by 9 bases, the J end by 5 bases, with 17 bases between. CDR3 amino acids: CAIVGPYQNEKLFF. The CDR3 region has the DNA TGTGCCATCGTTGGGCCCTATCAAAATGAAAAACTGTTTTTT.

The chain links TRBV4-1 to TRBJ1-2; 7 nucleotides agree with TRBD1. The CDR3 is 15 amino acids. The V gene's germline CDR1 is MGHRA and CDR2 YSYEKL. The J segment lost 4 bases and the V segment lost 4 bases, leaving 9 bases of the junction unmatched. The CDR3 nucleotides read TGCGCCAGCAGCCGACCCGGACAGGAGATCTATGGCTACACCTTC. Translating gives CASSRPGQEIYGYTF.

The chain carries TRBV12-3 or TRBV12-4 and TRBJ2-5, with D unclear. With 6 bases removed from V and 5 bases from J, the gap between germline ends came to 13 bases. The CDR3 length is 13 residues. CDR3 protein: CASSLYGVETQYF. The CDR3 nucleotides read TGTGCCAGCAGCCTCTATGGAGTGGAGACCCAGTACTTC.

The table lists this clonotype with a few counts. V and J are TRBV5-1 and TRBJ1-2; a possible D gene is TRBD1 (5 bases). V lost 0 bases, J lost 2 bases, and 8 bases lay in between. The CDR3 loop spans 14 amino acids. The germline CDR1 and CDR2 sequences are SGHRS and YFSETQ. The CDR3 loop reads CASSLEWGNYGYTF. For the CDR3, the DNA is TGCGCCAGCAGCTTGGAATGGGGGAACTATGGCTACACCTTC.

This clonotype has a handful of counts. In DNA, the CDR3 is TGCGCCAGCAGCCAAGATGATATGAGACGGGCGGATGGCTACACCTTC. Translated: CASSQDDMRRADGYTF. This chain connects TRBV4-1 to TRBJ1-2; the D is unclear. V lost 0 bases and J lost 6, with 17 bases in between. Germline CDR1 reads MGHRA; CDR2 reads YSYEKL. The CDR3 has 16 amino acids.

CDR3 coding DNA: TGCAGTGCTAGAGCGGGAGGGCCAGATACGCAGTATTTT. It yields the protein CSARAGGPDTQYF. The genes are TRBV20-1 and TRBJ2-3; 8 positions agree with TRBD2. CDR3 length: 13 amino acids. The germline V gene has CDR1 DFQATT and CDR2 SNEGSKA (reference sequence). J lost 4 bases, V lost 1 base, and 1 base had no gene match.

The V call is TRBV7-2, the J call TRBJ2-2, with TRBD2 as a possible D gene (6 bases). CDR3 length: 12 residues. Germline assignment: CDR1 SGHTA and CDR2 FQGNSA. Trimming removed 5 bases from V and 13 bases from J, with 14 bases in between. The DNA for the CDR3 is TGTGCCAGCAGCCCAGCGGAGGGGTTGCTGTTTTTT. Protein product: CASSPAEGLLFF.

This clonotype was seen once. The rearrangement uses TRBV7-3 and TRBJ2-3, with 10 nucleotides matching TRBD2. Trimming took 4 bases from V and 5 from J; bases not matched to a gene: 9. The germline CDR1 and CDR2 sequences are SGHTA and FQGTGA. CDR3 size: 16 residues. The CDR3 nucleotides read TGTGCCAGCAGCTCGGTGAGCGGGGGGGCCTTAGATACGCAGTATTTT. Residues: CASSSVSGGALDTQYF.

The V gene is TRBV4-1, the J gene TRBJ2-5; unclear D gene. V lost 1 base to trimming and J lost 4 bases, with 4 bases between them. The CDR3 has 12 amino acids. The germline gives CDR1 MGHRA, CDR2 YSYEKL. The CDR3 loop is CASSQVRETQYF. DNA for the CDR3: TGCGCCAGCAGCCAAGTCCGAGAGACCCAGTACTTC.

This sequence joins TRBV6-1 and TRBJ1-5, with 8 bases fitting TRBD1. This CDR3 has 16 residues. V was pared by 5 bases and J by 0 bases, with 6 bases of the junction left unmatched. Germline CDR1 reads MNHNS; CDR2 reads SASEGT. This chain's CDR3 is CASSTDRGYSNQPQHF. The CDR3 bases are TGTGCCAGCAGTACAGACAGGGGATATAGCAATCAGCCCCAGCATTTT.

This clonotype occurred a few times. This sequence joins TRBV3-1 and TRBJ1-2; D uncertain. CDR1 and CDR2 from the germline V gene are LGHDT and YNNKEL (reference sequence). V lost 3 bases to trimming and J lost 5 bases, with 10 bases between them. CDR3 length: 13 amino acids. The CDR3: CASSHTQTYGYTF. The CDR3 DNA follows: TGTGCCAGCAGCCACACACAGACATATGGCTACACCTTC. Complete variable domain (other parts from reference TRBV3-1 and TRBJ1-2): DTAVSQTPKYLVTQMGNDKSIKCEQNLGHDTMYWYKQDSKKFLKIMFSYNNKELIINETVPNRFSPKSPDKAHLNLHINSLELGDSAVYFCASSHTQTYGYTFGSGTRLTVV.

This clonotype was found a few times. The chain carries TRBV20-1 and TRBJ2-7; 12 nucleotides align to TRBD2. Trimming cost V 3 bases and J 3 bases; bases outside gene matches: 6. Germline V gene lookup returns CDR1 DFQATT and CDR2 SNEGSKA (reference sequence). The CDR3 is 15 residues long. The CDR3 nucleotides are TGCAGTGCTAGTCCTCCGGGACTAGCGGGCTACGAGCAGTACTTC. Protein sequence: CSASPPGLAGYEQYF.

This clonotype was seen a few times. V is TRBV10-3 and J is TRBJ2-3, with 12 nucleotides matching TRBD2. The CDR3 is 14 residues long. The ends lost 5 bases at V and 4 bases at J; junction bases unmatched: 1. The germline CDR1 and CDR2 sequences are ENHRY and SYGVKD. CDR3 region: CAISRTSGADTQYF. In DNA form, the CDR3 reads TGTGCCATCAGTCGGACTAGCGGGGCAGATACGCAGTATTTT.

V and J are TRBV24-1 and TRBJ2-1, with 9 bases fitting TRBD1. After removal of 4 bases from V and 2 bases from J, the junction contained 5 bases not matched to a gene. The CDR3 length is 16 residues. Germline CDR1 is KGHDR and CDR2 is SFDVKD. Written as DNA, the CDR3 is TGTGCCACCAGTGACCGGGACAGGGCACCCTACAATGAGCAGTTCTTC. This gives the protein CATSDRDRAPYNEQFF.

This clonotype appeared many times. The CDR3 DNA reads as TGTGCCAGCAGCCTAGACAGGCTTCTCACAGATACGCAGTATTTT. It codes for CASSLDRLLTDTQYF. The chain couples TRBV13 to TRBJ2-3; perhaps TRBD1 as D (6 bases). The germline V gene has CDR1 PRHDT and CDR2 FYEKMQ (reference sequence). The CDR3 sequence is 15 residues long. V shed 5 bases and J shed 2 bases, with 14 bases lying between them.

In this sample, this clonotype turned up a few times. The chain joins TRBV20-1 to TRBJ1-1; D is unclear. V lost 6 bases and J 0 bases, leaving 14 bases between the germline ends. Germline V CDR1 and CDR2: DFQATT, SNEGSKA (reference sequence). There are 14 residues in the CDR3. CDR3 coding DNA: TGCAGTGCAACTCAAGTAGGAATGAACACTGAAGCTTTCTTT. Protein: CSATQVGMNTEAFF.